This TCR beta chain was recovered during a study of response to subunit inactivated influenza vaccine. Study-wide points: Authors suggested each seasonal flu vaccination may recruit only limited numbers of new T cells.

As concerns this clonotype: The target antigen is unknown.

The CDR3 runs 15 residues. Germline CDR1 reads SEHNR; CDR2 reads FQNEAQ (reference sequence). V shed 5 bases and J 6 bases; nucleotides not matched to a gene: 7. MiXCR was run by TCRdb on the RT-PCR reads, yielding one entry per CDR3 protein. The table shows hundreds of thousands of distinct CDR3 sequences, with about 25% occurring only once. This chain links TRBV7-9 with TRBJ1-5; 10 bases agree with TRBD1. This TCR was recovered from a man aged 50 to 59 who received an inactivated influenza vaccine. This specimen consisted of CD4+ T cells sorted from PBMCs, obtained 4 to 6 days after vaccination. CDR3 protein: CASSVGTGAGQPQHF. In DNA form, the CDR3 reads TGTGCCAGCAGCGTCGGGACAGGGGCAGGTCAGCCCCAGCATTTT.